The 27 T cell receptor beta chains given below trace back to one sample, sequenced in a study of OX40 agonist ivuxolimab in advanced cancers. Using immunoSEQ multiplex PCR, the repertoire was profiled, and TCRdb retains in-frame clones only, with some absent. The table shows 45,000 to 65,000 clones, with about four fifths occurring only once. The starting material was CD4+ or CD8+ T cells sorted from blood, obtained in a trial of the OX40 agonist ivuxolimab. The receptors stem from an adult with an advanced solid tumor such as melanoma, head and neck, liver or kidney cancer.

The chain links TRBV12-5 to TRBJ2-7; weak D call: TRBD2 (6 bases). Germline V gene lookup returns CDR1 LGHNT and CDR2 FRNRAP. V was pared by 0 bases and J by 6 bases, with 9 bases between. The CDR3 loop spans 13 amino acids. The CDR3, as DNA: TGTGCTAGTGGTTTGGTAGGTAGCGGCGAGCAGTACTTC. It codes for CASGLVGSGEQYF. The complete variable domain, with remaining parts taken from reference TRBV12-5 and TRBJ2-7, reads DARVTQTPRHKVTEMGQEVTMRCQPILGHNTVFWYRQTMMQGLELLAYFRNRAPLDDSGMPKDRFSAEMPDATLATLKIQPSEPRDSAVYFCASGLVGSGEQYFGPGTRLTVT.

This rearrangement joins TRBV29-1 to TRBJ1-2; D is undetermined. This CDR3 has 11 amino acids. Trimming took off 4 bases at V and 8 bases at J, with 11 bases between the two ends. The germline CDR1 and CDR2 sequences are SQVTM and ANQGSEA. The CDR3 loop is CSVAVPGGYTF. The CDR3 DNA sequence: TGCAGCGTTGCTGTCCCGGGAGGCTACACCTTC. Based on the CDR3 plus reference TRBV29-1 and TRBJ1-2, the full variable domain is SAVISQKPSRDICQRGTSLTIQCQVDSQVTMMFWYRQQPGQSLTLIATANQGSEATYESGFVIDKFPISRPNLTFSTLTVSNMSPEDSSIYLCSVAVPGGYTFGSGTRLTVV.

This chain links TRBV4-1 with TRBJ1-1; 7 bases align to TRBD1. Per the germline V gene, CDR1 is MGHRA and CDR2 is YSYEKL. Trimming took 2 bases from V and 0 from J; bases not matched to a gene: 3. The CDR3 loop spans 15 amino acids. The CDR3 sequence: CASSQPDRVNTEAFF. CDR3 DNA sequence: TGCGCCAGCAGCCAACCTGACAGGGTGAACACTGAAGCTTTCTTT.

This rearrangement joins TRBV7-2 to TRBJ2-2; TRBD2 matches 9 bases. There are 15 residues in the CDR3. Unmatched junction bases numbered 8, after V lost 5 bases and J lost 7 bases. Germline V gene data show CDR1 as SGHTA and CDR2 as FQGNSA. CDR3 sequence reads: CASSGGGGVHGELFF. Here the CDR3 DNA reads TGTGCCAGCAGCGGAGGCGGGGGGGTCCACGGGGAGCTGTTTTTT.

CDR3 nucleotides: TGTGCCAGCAGCCCAACCGGAGGGCAGGGGGCTGGAGAGCAGTACTTC. Its translation is CASSPTGGQGAGEQYF. The chain employs TRBV7-8 and TRBJ2-7, with TRBD1 identical over 8 bases. The CDR3 sequence is 16 residues long. The germline V gene encodes CDR1 SGHVS and CDR2 FQNEAQ. Trimming cost V 5 bases and J 7 bases; bases outside gene matches: 16.

V and J are TRBV11-3 and TRBJ2-2; 9 bases are shared with TRBD1. After removal of 6 bases from V and 5 bases from J, the junction contained 7 bases not matched to a gene. Germline V lookup: CDR1 SGHNT, CDR2 YENEEA. The CDR3 sequence is 15 residues long. CDR3 sequence reads: CASSFTGGRTGELFF. As DNA, the CDR3 is TGTGCCAGCAGTTTTACAGGGGGCCGGACCGGGGAGCTGTTTTTT.

This clone occurred a few times. The rearrangement joins TRBV6-1 to TRBJ2-2; D call uncertain. The V and J ends lost 8 bases and 3 bases respectively, with 13 bases between them. Germline V gene data show CDR1 as MNHNS and CDR2 as SASEGT. CDR3 length: 14 residues. CDR3 protein: CASQALAYTGELFF. CDR3 bases: TGTGCCAGCCAGGCACTGGCGTACACCGGGGAGCTGTTTTTT.

The chain carries TRBV19 and TRBJ2-7; 8 bases fit TRBD1. Germline loops: CDR1 LNHDA, CDR2 SQIVND (reference sequence). J gave up 2 bases and V 6 bases, and 12 bases lay outside the gene matches. The CDR3 runs to 16 residues. CDR3 in amino acids: CASRVSATGETYEQYF. The CDR3 DNA sequence: TGTGCCAGTAGAGTATCGGCGACAGGGGAAACCTACGAGCAGTACTTC. The full variable domain, completed using reference TRBV19 and TRBJ2-7, is DGGITQSPKYLFRKEGQNVTLSCEQNLNHDAMYWYRQDPGQGLRLIYYSQIVNDFQKGDIAEGYSVSREKKESFPLTVTSAQKNPTAFYLCASRVSATGETYEQYFGPGTRLTVT.

The chain carries TRBV25-1 and TRBJ1-2; TRBD1 aligns across 7 bases. Germline trimming cut 3 bases from V and 7 bases from J; bases unmatched to any gene: 11. Per germline, CDR1 MGHDK and CDR2 SYGVNS. The CDR3 covers 15 residues. Written as DNA, the CDR3 is TGTGCCAGCAGTGAGGACTCGACAGGGTATGGTGGCTACACCTTC. Translation gives CASSEDSTGYGGYTF.

V is TRBV7-9 and J is TRBJ2-5, with 7 bases that match TRBD2. CDR1 and CDR2 from the germline V gene are SEHNR and FQNEAQ (reference sequence). Germline trimming cut 5 bases from V and 5 bases from J; bases unmatched to any gene: 8. The length of the CDR3 is 14 residues. This CDR3 reads CASSLTVGRETQYF. The CDR3 DNA is TGTGCCAGCAGCCTTACAGTCGGGAGGGAGACCCAGTACTTC.

This clone came up once. The chain has TRBV19 and TRBJ2-7; D is tentatively TRBD1 or TRBD2 (5 bases each). Trimming left V 6 bases short and J 3 bases short, with 24 bases between. CDR3 length: 17 residues. From germline, CDR1 is LNHDA and CDR2 SQIVND (reference sequence). The CDR3 loop reads CASSGTGVQTGYYEQYF. The CDR3 DNA is TGTGCCAGTAGCGGGACGGGCGTCCAAACAGGCTACTACGAGCAGTACTTC.

The sample holds one count of this clone. The chain joins TRBV7-8 to TRBJ1-5, with 7 bases aligning to TRBD1. The V segment lost 4 bases and the J segment 2 bases; nucleotides outside the gene matches: 8. The germline CDR1 and CDR2 sequences are SGHVS and FQNEAQ. The CDR3 runs 16 residues. CDR3 sequence (DNA): TGTGCCAGCAGCTATCGACAGGGCGCGGGCAATCAGCCCCAGCATTTT. This translates into CASSYRQGAGNQPQHF.

The chain links TRBV7-9 to TRBJ1-1, with TRBD1 identical over 8 bases. The length of the CDR3 is 15 residues. Germline lookup yields CDR1 SEHNR and CDR2 FQNEAQ (reference sequence). With 1 base clipped from V and 3 bases from J, the junction kept 4 bases outside the gene matches. The CDR3 reads CASSLGSGGYTEAFF. The CDR3 DNA reads as TGTGCCAGCAGCTTAGGCTCAGGGGGCTACACTGAAGCTTTCTTT.

V and J are TRBV19 and TRBJ1-1, with D hard to call. Deletions cut 5 bases from V and 5 bases from J, with 12 bases between. From germline, CDR1 is LNHDA and CDR2 SQIVND (reference sequence). The length of the CDR3 is 13 residues. The CDR3 loop reads CASSDRPGTEAFF. CDR3 nucleotides: TGTGCCAGTAGTGACCGACCGGGAACTGAAGCTTTCTTT.

The V and J genes are TRBV7-9 and TRBJ2-3, with D hard to call. Looked up from germline, CDR1 is SEHNR and CDR2 is FQNEAQ (reference sequence). The CDR3 has 12 amino acids. Trimming took off 3 bases at V and 6 bases at J, with 7 bases between the two ends. The CDR3 DNA follows: TGTGCCAGCAGCTTGGGTCCGGATACGCAGTATTTT. Its protein product is CASSLGPDTQYF.

V usage is TRBV9 and J usage is TRBJ1-1; D is possibly TRBD1 (5 bases). CDR1 is SGDLS and CDR2 is YYNGEE in the germline V gene. V lost 7 bases, J lost 6 bases, and 16 bases lay in between. The CDR3 extends over 13 amino acids. This CDR3 is CASAAGGFAEAFF. In nucleotides, the CDR3 is TGTGCCAGCGCCGCGGGGGGGTTTGCTGAAGCTTTCTTT.

Notes on this clone: One end of the junction fails to match germline, which may point to a read error. V and J are TRBV5-1 and TRBJ2-5; D possibly matches TRBD1 or TRBD2 (5 bases each). Per the germline V gene, CDR1 is SGHRS and CDR2 is YFSETQ. The CDR3 is 13 residues long. CDR3 protein: CASRLGDWETQYF. The CDR3 coding sequence is TGCGCCAGCAGATTGGGGGATTGGGAGACCCAGTACTTC.

A word on this clone: A junction boundary mismatches the germline segment, possibly from a read error. The V call is TRBV30, the J call TRBJ1-1, with a possible D match to TRBD1 (5 bases). This CDR3 is built from 12 residues. The germline V gene has CDR1 GTSNPN and CDR2 SVGIG (reference sequence). CDR3 in amino acids: CAWSTGLAGPIF. DNA of the CDR3: TGTGCCTGGAGTACGGGGCTGGCAGGTCCTATATTT.

The J gene is TRBJ2-5, the V gene TRBV5-1; 9 bases line up with TRBD1. Unmatched junction bases numbered 8, after V lost 3 bases and J lost 2 bases. The CDR3 has 16 residues. The V gene's germline CDR1 is SGHRS and CDR2 YFSETQ. The CDR3 sequence is CASSSGQGEGQETQYF. In DNA form, the CDR3 reads TGCGCCAGCAGCTCGGGACAGGGAGAGGGGCAAGAGACCCAGTACTTC.

A single count supports this clone. The chain recombines TRBV30 with TRBJ1-1; D is uncertain. The ends were cut back, 0 bases at V and 3 bases at J, with 8 bases in the middle. This CDR3 has 13 residues. CDR1 and CDR2 from the germline V gene are GTSNPN and SVGIG (reference sequence). The chain's CDR3 is CAWSVSEYTEAFF. The CDR3 nucleotides read TGTGCCTGGAGTGTAAGCGAGTACACTGAAGCTTTCTTT.

This rearrangement joins TRBV6-1 to TRBJ2-4, with 7 bases identical to TRBD2. The V segment lost 7 bases and the J segment 3 bases; nucleotides outside the gene matches: 6. Germline lookup yields CDR1 MNHNS and CDR2 SASEGT. The CDR3 extends over 14 amino acids. The CDR3 region is CASTPGGGKNIQYF. In DNA, the CDR3 is TGTGCCAGCACCCCCGGCGGGGGCAAAAACATTCAGTACTTC.

This chain connects TRBV6-5 to TRBJ2-1; the D call may be TRBD1 or TRBD2 (5 bases each). Germline V CDR1 and CDR2: MNHEY, SVGAGI. The CDR3 totals 12 residues. Trimming shortened V by 5 bases and J by 7 bases, and 9 bases separated the two germline ends. CDR3 DNA: TGTGCCAGCAGTGGGGACGTAAATGAGCAGTTCTTC. This codes for CASSGDVNEQFF.

The chain links TRBV7-3 to TRBJ2-7, with D perhaps TRBD2 (5 bases). V was shortened by 2 bases and J by 2 bases, with 10 bases between the two germline ends. Germline lookup yields CDR1 SGHTA and CDR2 FQGTGA. The CDR3 consists of 14 residues. Written as DNA, the CDR3 is TGTGCCAGCAGCTTAGAGGGCGCCACCTACGAGCAGTACTTC. Translated, it gives CASSLEGATYEQYF.

This clone appeared a single time. CDR3 coding DNA: TGTGCCAGCAGCCAAGTGTACTCTGAAGCTTTCTTT. Protein sequence: CASSQVYSEAFF. The gene calls are TRBV14 and TRBJ1-1; D ambiguous. Per the germline V gene, CDR1 is SGHDN and CDR2 is FVKESK. V was cut by 1 base and J by 6 bases, with 6 bases left in between. This CDR3 region has 12 residues.

The chain employs TRBV19 and TRBJ1-5; tentatively, D is TRBD1 (6 bases). This CDR3 is 17 amino acids long. V dropped 4 bases and J dropped 0 bases, with 16 bases sitting between them. The germline gives CDR1 LNHDA, CDR2 SQIVND (reference sequence). CDR3 protein: CASSTLDRMRSNQPQHF. DNA of the CDR3: TGTGCCAGTAGTACTTTAGACAGGATGCGTAGCAATCAGCCCCAGCATTTT.

The chain links TRBV2 to TRBJ2-5; the D is unclear. From germline, CDR1 is SNHLY and CDR2 FYNNEI. Trimming shortened V by 4 bases and J by 0 bases, and 3 bases separated the two germline ends. This CDR3 region has 12 residues. CDR3 amino acids: CASSVYQETQYF. Here the CDR3 DNA reads TGTGCCAGCAGTGTTTACCAAGAGACCCAGTACTTC.

The chain employs TRBV5-6 and TRBJ2-3; 9 bases are a match to TRBD2. The germline V gene encodes CDR1 SGHDT and CDR2 YYEEEE. With V trimmed by 7 bases and J by 1 base, 7 bases remained unmatched. There are 15 residues in the CDR3. The CDR3: CASGSGGPGTDTQYF. The CDR3 DNA sequence: TGTGCCAGCGGTAGCGGGGGCCCTGGCACAGATACGCAGTATTTT.